The source of this T cell receptor beta chain is a study of T cell repertoires in cytomegalovirus infection. TCRdb called the reads again in MiXCR, with one record for every CDR3 protein. The table has tens of thousands of distinct CDR3 sequences, 20% seen once. Germline loops: CDR1 SEHNR, CDR2 FQNEAQ (reference sequence). The CDR3 extends over 13 amino acids. The V and J ends lost 5 bases and 8 bases respectively, with 12 bases between them. This clonotype has a handful of counts. Its antigen is unknown. This TCR derives from a human donor in good health (CMV status not recorded). Some clones in this sample may be carry-over from other donors' samples. The chain carries TRBV7-9 and TRBJ1-4; D not resolved. The sample comprised PBMCs, sequenced either directly or after in vitro stimulation (not recorded which). This chain's CDR3 is CASSGLRPEKLFF. DNA for the CDR3: TGTGCCAGCAGCGGACTGCGGCCCGAAAAACTGTTTTTT. Looking up the rest from reference TRBV7-9 and TRBJ1-4 gives the full variable domain: DTGVSQNPRHKITKRGQNVTFRCDPISEHNRLYWYRQTLGQGPEFLTYFQNEAQLEKSRLLSDRFSAERPKGSFSTLEIQRTEQGDSAMYLCASSGLRPEKLFFGSGTQLSVL.